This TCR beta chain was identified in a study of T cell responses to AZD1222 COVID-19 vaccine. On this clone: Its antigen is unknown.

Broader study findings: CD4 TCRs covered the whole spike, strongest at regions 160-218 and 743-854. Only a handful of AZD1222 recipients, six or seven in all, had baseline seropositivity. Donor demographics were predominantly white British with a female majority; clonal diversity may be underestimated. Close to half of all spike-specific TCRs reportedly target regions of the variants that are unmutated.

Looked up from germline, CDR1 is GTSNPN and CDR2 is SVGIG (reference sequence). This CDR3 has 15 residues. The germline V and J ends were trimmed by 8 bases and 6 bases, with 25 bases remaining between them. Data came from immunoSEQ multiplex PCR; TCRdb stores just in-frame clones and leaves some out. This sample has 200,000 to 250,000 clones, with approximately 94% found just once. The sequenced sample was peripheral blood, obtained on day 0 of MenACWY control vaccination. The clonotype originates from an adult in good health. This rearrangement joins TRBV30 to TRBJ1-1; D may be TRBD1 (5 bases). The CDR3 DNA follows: TGTGCCCGAACAGACAGAGTTCAACCCAATGCTGAAGCTTTCTTT. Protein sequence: CARTDRVQPNAEAFF.